One and the same sample provided the 21 T cell receptor beta chains below, sequenced in a study of early T cells in non-severe SARS-CoV-2 infection. TCRdb called the 5' RACE reads again in MiXCR, with one record for every CDR3 protein. The sample yields tens of thousands of distinct CDR3 sequences, over 10% seen once. Sample: whole blood. The source is an adult who was a healthcare worker with PCR-confirmed SARS-CoV-2 infection or an uninfected control (not recorded which).

This clonotype has just a few counts. V usage is TRBV5-4 and J usage is TRBJ2-5, with D unclear. Germline-derived CDR1 and CDR2 are SGHNT and YYREEE (reference sequence). The CDR3 is 14 residues long. Trimming stripped 4 bases from V and 1 base from J, with 11 bases between. CDR3 region: CASSPPGPQETQYF. The CDR3 DNA reads as TGTGCCAGCAGCCCACCGGGTCCCCAAGAGACCCAGTACTTC.

V is TRBV28 and J is TRBJ1-1; D is unresolved. V was trimmed by 4 bases and J by 5 bases, leaving 8 bases between them. The CDR3 runs to 12 residues. Germline V CDR1 and CDR2: MDHEN, SYDVKM. The DNA of the CDR3 is TGTGCCAGCAGTTCGACAAGAACTGAAGCTTTCTTT. This gives the protein CASSSTRTEAFF.

This clonotype was counted a few times. The rearrangement links TRBV29-1 to TRBJ2-7; the match to TRBD1 covers 9 bases. With V trimmed by 6 bases and J by 2 bases, 5 bases remained unmatched. Germline-derived CDR1 and CDR2 are SQVTM and ANQGSEA. This CDR3 comprises 13 residues. The CDR3 coding sequence is TGCAGCGTGGGACAGGGTCCGCCCTACGAGCAGTACTTC. Protein product: CSVGQGPPYEQYF.

There are many counts of this clonotype. The chain couples TRBV5-1 to TRBJ2-7; D uncertain. The CDR3 loop spans 14 amino acids. V was shortened by 0 bases and J by 0 bases, with 7 bases between the two germline ends. CDR1 and CDR2 (germline): SGHRS, YFSETQ. CDR3 loop: CASSLVANSYEQYF. CDR3 DNA sequence: TGCGCCAGCAGCTTGGTTGCAAACTCCTACGAGCAGTACTTC.

This clonotype appeared many times. The genes are TRBV29-1 and TRBJ2-3, with D possibly called TRBD1 or TRBD2 (5 bases each). The germline V and J ends were trimmed by 6 bases and 2 bases, with 27 bases remaining between them. The germline gives CDR1 SQVTM, CDR2 ANQGSEA. The CDR3 extends over 18 amino acids. CDR3 sequence reads: CSVTGLRDARTNTDTQYF. In DNA, the CDR3 is TGCAGCGTCACGGGGCTCCGGGACGCACGAACGAACACAGATACGCAGTATTTT.

This clonotype was counted ten times or more. The chain combines TRBV20-1 with TRBJ2-7; TRBD1 agrees at 7 bases. This CDR3 is 13 amino acids long. CDR1 and CDR2 (germline): DFQATT, SNEGSKA (reference sequence). The CDR3 nucleotides read TGCAGCCAGGTTGGCAGGGGGAACTACGAGCAGTACTTC. Encoded protein: CSQVGRGNYEQYF.

This clonotype was seen more than once but under ten times. J is TRBJ1-2 and V is TRBV19; 8 nucleotides align to TRBD1. The ends lost 7 bases at V and 3 bases at J; junction bases unmatched: 13. Germline CDR1 is LNHDA and CDR2 is SQIVND (reference sequence). This CDR3 has 16 residues. The CDR3 is CASNLRSGQGDYGYTF. Written as DNA, the CDR3 is TGTGCCAGTAACCTCCGCAGCGGACAGGGAGACTATGGCTACACCTTC.

In this sample, this clonotype turned up a few times. The rearrangement joins TRBV6-1 to TRBJ1-5; no clear D gene. Trimming stripped 3 bases from V and 6 bases from J, with 12 bases between. The CDR3 loop spans 14 amino acids. Germline V CDR1 and CDR2: MNHNS, SASEGT. This CDR3 is CASSDNSSPQPQHF. The CDR3 nucleotides are TGTGCCAGCAGTGATAACAGTTCGCCTCAGCCCCAGCATTTT.

This clonotype showed up just a few times. V usage is TRBV12-3 or TRBV12-4 and J usage is TRBJ2-3; 11 positions match TRBD2. Trimming at V came to 6 bases and at J to 3 bases, leaving 11 bases not matched to a gene. The CDR3 runs to 17 residues. The CDR3 here is CASRPGTSGSRTDTQYF. DNA of the CDR3: TGTGCCAGCAGACCCGGGACTAGCGGTAGTAGGACAGATACGCAGTATTTT.

This clonotype has ten or more counts. The chain employs TRBV4-2 and TRBJ2-7; unclear D gene. V lost 0 bases to trimming and J lost 0 bases, with 15 bases between them. CDR1 is LGHNA and CDR2 is YNFKEQ in the germline V gene. CDR3 length: 17 amino acids. For the CDR3, the DNA is TGTGCCAGCAGCCAAGAGCGACGACTGGCTAGCTCCTACGAGCAGTACTTC. Its translation: CASSQERRLASSYEQYF.

The sample holds a few counts of this clonotype. The chain employs TRBV18 and TRBJ1-2; the D is unclear. The V end was cut by 3 bases, the J end by 3 bases, with 8 bases between. The germline CDR1 and CDR2 sequences are KGHSH and LQKENI. CDR3 length: 13 amino acids. The CDR3 protein is CASSPDMDYGYTF. The CDR3 nucleotides read TGTGCCAGCTCACCTGACATGGACTATGGCTACACCTTC. The whole variable domain, remainder taken from reference TRBV18 and TRBJ1-2, is NAGVMQNPRHLVRRRGQEARLRCSPMKGHSHVYWYRQLPEEGLKFMVYLQKENIIDESGMPKERFSAEFPKEGPSILRIQQVVRGDSAAYFCASSPDMDYGYTFGSGTRLTVV.

This clonotype showed up just a few times. This chain links TRBV7-2 with TRBJ2-3; the match to TRBD2 covers 7 bases. The germline CDR1 and CDR2 sequences are SGHTA and FQGNSA. This CDR3 comprises 13 residues. V was clipped by 5 bases and J by 8 bases; unmatched bases: 7. CDR3 coding DNA: TGTGCCAGCAGCCCTGGGGCTAGCGGTACGCAGTATTTT. This translates into CASSPGASGTQYF.

J is TRBJ2-3 and V is TRBV6-1; unclear D gene. Germline assignment: CDR1 MNHNS and CDR2 SASEGT. The CDR3 sequence is 13 residues long. V was clipped by 5 bases and J by 3 bases, with 9 bases between them. CDR3 bases: TGTGCCAGCAGTAACACCTGGACAGATACGCAGTATTTT. Its translation: CASSNTWTDTQYF.

The sample holds many counts of this clonotype. The rearrangement joins TRBV7-2 to TRBJ2-3, with 10 bases matching TRBD2. Germline CDR1 reads SGHTA; CDR2 reads FQGNSA. J lost 2 bases, V lost 4 bases, and 3 bases had no gene match. CDR3 length: 15 residues. The CDR3 nucleotides read TGTGCCAGCAGCTCGACTAGCGGGTACACAGATACGCAGTATTTT. Translated, it gives CASSSTSGYTDTQYF.

This clonotype was counted between two and nine times. The chain employs TRBV29-1 and TRBJ1-1, with a tentative D call TRBD1 (6 bases). V lost 0 bases, J lost 4 bases, and 12 bases lay in between. The germline V gene has CDR1 SQVTM and CDR2 ANQGSEA. CDR3 length: 14 residues. The DNA for the CDR3 is TGCAGCGTTGAAGAGGACACAGGGCGCACTGAAGCTTTCTTT. Residues: CSVEEDTGRTEAFF.

This clonotype was observed a few times. At one of its ends the junction is not consistent with the germline gene, which may arise from a read error. The chain carries TRBV9 and TRBJ1-1; 10 positions match TRBD1. Germline values: CDR1 SGDLS, CDR2 YYNGEE. The CDR3 is 13 residues long. CDR3: CASSPLGTGAYYF. CDR3 nucleotides: TGTGCCAGCAGCCCCCTGGGGACAGGGGCATACTATTTT.

The table lists this clonotype with a few counts. The V and J genes are TRBV29-1 and TRBJ1-1, with 8 bases that match TRBD1. The CDR3 consists of 14 residues. Germline V gene sequence: CDR1 SQVTM, CDR2 ANQGSEA. Unmatched junction bases numbered 13, after V lost 7 bases and J lost 6 bases. The CDR3 spells CSAQTGGRAAEAFF. CDR3 DNA sequence: TGCAGCGCTCAAACAGGGGGACGGGCGGCTGAAGCTTTCTTT.

The rearrangement joins TRBV6-6 to TRBJ2-3, with 11 positions matching TRBD2. This CDR3 region has 19 residues. With 0 bases clipped from V and 2 bases from J, the junction kept 10 bases outside the gene matches. In germline, CDR1 is MNHNY, CDR2 SVGAGI (reference sequence). DNA for the CDR3: TGTGCCAGCAGTTACTCGATCACTAGCGGGAGCCGAGACACAGATACGCAGTATTTT. This translates into CASSYSITSGSRDTDTQYF.

The CDR3 here is CASSVTGTAGGEQFF. CDR3 nucleotides: TGTGCCAGCAGCGTGACCGGGACTGCCGGCGGTGAGCAGTTCTTC. The chain is built from TRBV5-4 and TRBJ2-1; the D gene is possibly TRBD2 (6 bases). Trimming took 4 bases from V and 9 from J, leaving 20 bases between them. CDR1 is SGHNT and CDR2 is YYREEE in the germline V gene (reference sequence). CDR3 length: 15 residues. Looking up the rest from reference TRBV5-4 and TRBJ2-1 gives the full variable domain: ETGVTQSPTHLIKTRGQQVTLRCSSQSGHNTVSWYQQALGQGPQFIFQYYREEENGRGNFPPRFSGLQFPNYSSELNVNALELDDSALYLCASSVTGTAGGEQFFGPGTRLTVL.

V gene TRBV5-1 combines with J gene TRBJ2-7; possible D gene TRBD2, 5 bases. Trimming left V 1 base short and J 1 base short, with 9 bases between. This CDR3 is 14 amino acids long. Germline assignment: CDR1 SGHRS and CDR2 YFSETQ. The CDR3 is CASSLTSLSYEQYF. DNA of the CDR3: TGCGCCAGCAGCTTGACTAGTCTATCCTACGAGCAGTACTTC.

This clonotype was picked up a small number of times. The chain couples TRBV7-2 to TRBJ2-7; 15 nucleotides align to TRBD2. Germline assignment: CDR1 SGHTA and CDR2 FQGNSA. V lost 5 bases and J lost 6; bases outside the gene matches: 5. The CDR3 totals 15 residues. CDR3 in DNA: TGTGCCAGCAGCGGGGGACTAGCGGGAGGTTCCGAGCAGTACTTC. Translated, it gives CASSGGLAGGSEQYF.